The 16 T cell receptor beta chains below come from one sample, sequenced in a study of cytomegalovirus exposure and HLA in healthy donors. Both 60 Vbeta primers and 13 Jbeta primers went into the PCR. The repertoire was sequenced with immunoSEQ multiplex PCR; TCRdb's copy has only in-frame clones and lacks some. The sample lists 110,000 to 150,000 clones, roughly 80% occurring once. Sequencing was done on a sample of PBMCs. These TCRs come from a man aged 35-49 years in good health and CMV-seronegative.

The rearrangement uses TRBV28 and TRBJ1-5; the D gene is possibly TRBD1 (6 bases). The V and J ends lost 5 bases and 2 bases respectively, with 13 bases between them. CDR3 length equals 15 residues. Germline V CDR1 and CDR2: MDHEN, SYDVKM. The CDR3 spells CASSILQGGNQPQHF. CDR3 bases: TGTGCCAGCAGTATACTACAGGGTGGCAATCAGCCCCAGCATTTT.

The gene calls are TRBV5-1 and TRBJ2-3; TRBD2 agrees at 12 bases. With 8 bases clipped from V and 6 bases from J, the junction kept 7 bases outside the gene matches. CDR1 is SGHRS and CDR2 is YFSETQ in the germline V gene. The CDR3 totals 14 residues. The CDR3 is CASSSGGARDTQYF. Here the CDR3 DNA reads TGCGCCAGTTCTAGCGGGGGGGCTAGGGATACGCAGTATTTT.

The chain uses TRBV10-1 and TRBJ1-2; possible D gene TRBD1, 5 bases. Trimming cost V 6 bases and J 4 bases, with 12 bases left between them. This CDR3 is 13 amino acids long. Germline assignment: CDR1 WNHNN and CDR2 SYGVQD (reference sequence). In DNA form, the CDR3 reads TGCGCCAGCAGCGGACCGGGGGGCTATGGCTACACCTTC. Amino acid sequence: CASSGPGGYGYTF.

This clone appeared a single time. V gene TRBV5-4 combines with J gene TRBJ2-3; D may be TRBD2 (7 bases). Germline lookup yields CDR1 SGHNT and CDR2 YYREEE (reference sequence). The CDR3 spans 17 residues. V was clipped by 3 bases and J by 5 bases, with 22 bases between them. The CDR3 bases are TGTGCCAGCAGCTCCATAGGGGGGGGCCGTCCAGAAGATACGCAGTATTTT. Protein sequence: CASSSIGGGRPEDTQYF.

The chain combines TRBV7-2 with TRBJ2-2, with 7 nucleotides matching TRBD2. CDR3 length equals 15 residues. CDR1 and CDR2 from the germline V gene are SGHTA and FQGNSA. The V gene end was trimmed by 5 bases and the J gene end by 6 bases; junction bases not matched to a gene: 9. CDR3 DNA: TGTGCCAGCAGCCGTAAAGGACTAGACGCCGGGGAGCTGTTTTTT. It translates to CASSRKGLDAGELFF.

A note on this clone: Mismatch with germline at one junction end may stem from a read error. The chain combines TRBV7-9 with TRBJ1-3, with a weak D call TRBD1 (5 bases). CDR3 length: 15 residues. Germline V gene sequence: CDR1 SEHNR, CDR2 FQNEAQ (reference sequence). Here the CDR3 DNA reads TGTTCCAGCAGCTACCAGGGAGGCTCTGGAAACACCATATATTTT. Translating it yields CSSSYQGGSGNTIYF. The full variable domain, its missing parts supplied by reference TRBV7-9 and TRBJ1-3, is DTGVSQNPRHKITKRGQNVTFRCDPISEHNRLYWYRQTLGQGPEFLTYFQNEAQLEKSRLLSDRFSAERPKGSFSTLEIQRTEQGDSAMYLCSSSYQGGSGNTIYFGEGSWLTVV.

This clone was seen a single time. The chain links TRBV7-9 to TRBJ1-5; D perhaps matches TRBD1 (6 bases). Deletions cut 0 bases from V and 4 bases from J, with 16 bases between. The CDR3 runs 17 residues. The V gene's germline CDR1 is SEHNR and CDR2 FQNEAQ (reference sequence). In nucleotides, the CDR3 is TGTGCCAGCAGCTTAGCGCTGACAGGAGAGGGGAATCAGCCCCAGCATTTT. The encoded protein is CASSLALTGEGNQPQHF.

Written as DNA, the CDR3 is TGTGCCAGCAGCCAAGATTTCGGGGGGCCCCCCTACAATGAGCAGTTCTTC. Translating gives CASSQDFGGPPYNEQFF. The chain carries TRBV4-2 and TRBJ2-1, with a weak D call TRBD2 (7 bases). CDR1 LGHNA and CDR2 YNFKEQ come from the germline V gene. The CDR3 runs to 17 residues. V was pared by 0 bases and J by 2 bases, with 14 bases between.

This clone was found once. This sequence joins TRBV29-1 and TRBJ1-1; the D is unclear. Germline V CDR1 and CDR2: SQVTM, ANQGSEA. The length of the CDR3 is 12 residues. V lost 1 base to trimming and J lost 6 bases, with 9 bases between them. Here the CDR3 DNA reads TGCAGCGTTGAAGTGAGTAGCCCTGAAGCTTTCTTT. It encodes CSVEVSSPEAFF.

The chain recombines TRBV28 with TRBJ1-1; the match to TRBD1 covers 9 bases. The CDR3 spans 14 residues. V dropped 5 bases and J dropped 6; count of bases not matched to a gene: 7. The germline V gene encodes CDR1 MDHEN and CDR2 SYDVKM. The CDR3 region is CASSPTGGKAEAFF. CDR3 DNA sequence: TGTGCCAGCAGTCCCACAGGGGGCAAGGCTGAAGCTTTCTTT.

The chain has TRBV19 and TRBJ1-6; possible D gene TRBD1, 5 bases. The CDR3 is 15 residues long. Germline V gene sequence: CDR1 LNHDA, CDR2 SQIVND (reference sequence). V lost 4 bases, J lost 6 bases, and 13 bases lay in between. CDR3 sequence: CASSSDRGTNSPLHF. The CDR3, as DNA: TGTGCCAGTAGTAGCGATCGGGGGACTAATTCACCCCTCCACTTT.

The chain couples TRBV5-4 to TRBJ1-2; D not resolved. The CDR3 contains 14 residues. From germline, CDR1 is SGHNT and CDR2 YYREEE (reference sequence). The V end was cut by 0 bases, the J end by 8 bases, with 14 bases between. The CDR3 nucleotides read TGTGCCAGCAGCTTGGTCGAGGTTACTGGGGGCTACACCTTC. Its translation: CASSLVEVTGGYTF. The whole variable domain, remainder taken from reference TRBV5-4 and TRBJ1-2, is ETGVTQSPTHLIKTRGQQVTLRCSSQSGHNTVSWYQQALGQGPQFIFQYYREEENGRGNFPPRFSGLQFPNYSSELNVNALELDDSALYLCASSLVEVTGGYTFGSGTRLTVV.

The J gene is TRBJ1-5, the V gene TRBV6-1; 11 bases align to TRBD1. V trimming: 6 bases; J trimming: 2 bases; junction bases outside the gene matches: 3. This CDR3 is 15 amino acids long. The germline gives CDR1 MNHNS, CDR2 SASEGT. CDR3 sequence reads: CASRGTGGGNQPQHF. In nucleotides, the CDR3 is TGTGCCAGCAGGGGGACAGGGGGGGGCAATCAGCCCCAGCATTTT.

The chain has TRBV7-2 and TRBJ2-3; 8 nucleotides agree with TRBD2. Trimming cost V 2 bases and J 1 base; bases outside gene matches: 5. This CDR3 contains 16 residues. Germline CDR1 SGHTA, CDR2 FQGNSA. The DNA of the CDR3 is TGTGCCAGCAGCTTACACGGGGGGGGAGGCACAGATACGCAGTATTTT. Translation: CASSLHGGGGTDTQYF.

J is TRBJ2-2 and V is TRBV7-9; tentative D call: TRBD2 (6 bases). Between the trimmed V and J ends, which lost 0 bases and 7 bases, there was a span of 6 bases. This CDR3 is built from 13 residues. Germline-derived CDR1 and CDR2 are SEHNR and FQNEAQ (reference sequence). The CDR3 coding sequence is TGTGCCAGCAGCTTAGCGGGAGGCGGGGAGCTGTTTTTT. Translated, it gives CASSLAGGGELFF.

The chain uses TRBV5-1 and TRBJ2-1; the D gene is possibly TRBD1 (6 bases). Trimming removed 4 bases at V and 5 bases at J, with 10 bases between. The CDR3 covers 13 residues. Germline CDR1 reads SGHRS; CDR2 reads YFSETQ. CDR3 amino acids: CASSNGQNNEQFF. The CDR3 DNA sequence: TGCGCCAGCAGCAATGGACAGAACAATGAGCAGTTCTTC.